The T cell receptor (beta chain) under discussion was sequenced for a study of blood T cell repertoires in COVID-19. Background on the study: From the United States, Italy and Spain came samples of acute and convalescent COVID-19.

Trimming took 2 bases from V and 7 from J; bases not matched to a gene: 8. From germline, CDR1 is KGHSH and CDR2 LQKENI. This CDR3 is 16 amino acids long. Repertoires were generated with immunoSEQ multiplex PCR, while TCRdb's copy carries only in-frame clones and drops some. The sample yields roughly 200,000 clones, more than 75% seen once. The chain couples TRBV18 to TRBJ2-1, with 10 bases matching TRBD2. The sequencing sample was made of peripheral blood. This clonotype was sampled from a man aged 35-49 years with active or convalescent COVID-19. The CDR3 loop reads CASSPVGAGGQNEQFF. The CDR3 DNA is TGTGCCAGCTCACCAGTTGGAGCGGGGGGGCAGAATGAGCAGTTCTTC.